Listed below are T cell receptor beta chains from one sample, sequenced in a study of cytomegalovirus exposure and HLA in healthy donors. TCRdb's copy holds only in-frame clones and misses some; the assay was immunoSEQ multiplex PCR. The data show fewer than 200,000 clones, nearly 80% seen once. Material for sequencing was PBMCs. The receptors derive from a female donor in good health and CMV-seronegative. CDR3s include the opening cysteine and the closing phenylalanine or tryptophan. The D gene is left open where the match is weak. Clone size appears in some rows only: once, few, many, or a class for an expanded clone.

clone_size: NA; j_call: TRBJ2-7; d_call: NA; v_call: TRBV27; cdr3_aa: CASSLMGSEQYF; cdr3_nt: TGTGCCAGCAGTTTAATGGGGAGCGAGCAGTACTTC
clone_size: NA; j_call: TRBJ1-6; d_call: NA; v_call: TRBV5-5; cdr3_aa: CASSWRGAAGNSPLHF; cdr3_nt: TGTGCCAGCAGCTGGCGGGGGGCGGCGGGGAATTCACCCCTCCACTTT
clone_size: NA; j_call: TRBJ2-5; d_call: TRBD1; v_call: TRBV11-2; cdr3_aa: CASSRQGAFIAQETQYF; cdr3_nt: TGTGCCAGCAGCAGACAGGGGGCCTTCATAGCACAAGAGACCCAGTACTTC
clone_size: many; j_call: TRBJ1-2; d_call: NA; v_call: TRBV5-4; cdr3_aa: CASSLRQAPSGYGYTF; cdr3_nt: TGTGCCAGCAGCTTGCGGCAGGCTCCATCTGGCTATGGCTACACCTTC
clone_size: once; j_call: TRBJ1-4; d_call: NA; v_call: TRBV2; cdr3_aa: CASSLIDEKLFF; cdr3_nt: TGTGCCAGCAGCCTGATAGATGAAAAACTGTTTTTT
clone_size: NA; j_call: TRBJ2-7; d_call: NA; v_call: TRBV5-4; cdr3_aa: CASSPGLGRNNEQYF; cdr3_nt: TGTGCCAGCAGCCCCGGATTAGGGAGAAATAATGAGCAGTACTTC
clone_size: few; j_call: TRBJ2-5; d_call: TRBD2; v_call: TRBV5-1; cdr3_aa: CASSYDTGTSGGQETQYF; cdr3_nt: TGCGCCAGCAGCTACGATACCGGGACTAGCGGGGGCCAAGAGACCCAGTACTTC
clone_size: few; j_call: TRBJ2-7; d_call: TRBD2; v_call: TRBV9; cdr3_aa: CASSVGVGGSSYEQYF; cdr3_nt: TGTGCCAGCAGCGTAGGTGTGGGAGGGAGCTCCTACGAGCAGTACTTC
clone_size: NA; j_call: TRBJ2-2; d_call: NA; v_call: TRBV30; cdr3_aa: CAWSPSRVVTGELFF; cdr3_nt: TGTGCCTGGAGTCCCTCTCGGGTGGTCACCGGGGAGCTGTTTTTT
clone_size: NA; j_call: TRBJ2-4; d_call: TRBD1; v_call: TRBV2; cdr3_aa: CASSARQGELNIQYF; cdr3_nt: TGTGCCAGCAGTGCCCGACAGGGGGAGTTAAACATTCAGTACTTC
clone_size: few; j_call: TRBJ1-3; d_call: NA; v_call: TRBV6-5; cdr3_aa: CASSPTPNGNTIYF; cdr3_nt: TGTGCCAGCAGCCCGACACCGAACGGAAACACCATATATTTT
clone_size: NA; j_call: TRBJ2-1; d_call: TRBD1; v_call: TRBV29-1; cdr3_aa: CSVTGQYNEQFF; cdr3_nt: TGCAGCGTAACGGGACAGTACAATGAGCAGTTCTTC
clone_size: NA; j_call: TRBJ2-2; d_call: NA; v_call: TRBV5-3; cdr3_aa: CARSLNGDNITGELFF; cdr3_nt: TGTGCCAGAAGCTTGAACGGTGATAATATCACCGGGGAGCTGTTTTTT
clone_size: NA; j_call: TRBJ2-7; d_call: TRBD1; v_call: TRBV7-9; cdr3_aa: CASSSTGTSYEQYF; cdr3_nt: TGTGCCAGCAGCTCGACAGGGACCTCCTACGAGCAGTACTTC
clone_size: NA; j_call: TRBJ1-5; d_call: TRBD1; v_call: TRBV19; cdr3_aa: CASSIQGVVSNQPQHF; cdr3_nt: TGTGCCAGTAGTATACAGGGGGTAGTGAGCAATCAGCCCCAGCATTTT
clone_size: NA; j_call: TRBJ1-4; d_call: NA; v_call: TRBV28; cdr3_aa: CASSPRGGSNEKLFF; cdr3_nt: TGTGCCAGCAGTCCCCGTGGGGGCAGTAATGAAAAACTGTTTTTT
clone_size: NA; j_call: TRBJ2-2; d_call: TRBD1; v_call: TRBV30; cdr3_aa: CAWRADRATGELFF; cdr3_nt: TGTGCCTGGAGAGCGGACAGGGCCACCGGGGAGCTGTTTTTT
clone_size: once; j_call: TRBJ2-3; d_call: NA; v_call: TRBV5-1; cdr3_aa: CASSTEGPTDTQYF; cdr3_nt: TGCGCCAGCAGTACGGAGGGGCCTACAGATACGCAGTATTTT
clone_size: NA; j_call: TRBJ2-7; d_call: NA; v_call: TRBV28; cdr3_aa: CASSTRDNSYEQYF; cdr3_nt: TGTGCCAGCAGTACCCGGGACAACTCCTACGAGCAGTACTTC
clone_size: NA; j_call: TRBJ2-1; d_call: TRBD2; v_call: TRBV11-2; cdr3_aa: CASSPRTSGGNEQFF; cdr3_nt: TGTGCCAGCAGCCCGAGGACTAGCGGGGGCAATGAGCAGTTCTTC
clone_size: few; j_call: TRBJ2-5; d_call: NA; v_call: TRBV28; cdr3_aa: CASSGQLETQYF; cdr3_nt: TGTGCCAGCAGTGGACAGTTGGAGACCCAGTACTTC
clone_size: NA; j_call: TRBJ1-6; d_call: TRBD1; v_call: TRBV5-4; cdr3_aa: CASSPGQGSTGNSPLHF; cdr3_nt: TGTGCCAGCAGCCCGGGACAGGGATCAACGGGGAATTCACCCCTCCACTTT
clone_size: NA; j_call: TRBJ1-1; d_call: TRBD1; v_call: TRBV6-6; cdr3_aa: CASSYFGQGGIEAFF; cdr3_nt: TGTGCCAGCAGTTATTTCGGACAGGGGGGGATTGAAGCTTTCTTT
clone_size: once; j_call: TRBJ2-2; d_call: NA; v_call: TRBV18; cdr3_aa: CASSRDTYTGELFF; cdr3_nt: TGTGCCAGCTCACGGGACACCTACACCGGGGAGCTGTTTTTT
clone_size: NA; j_call: TRBJ1-5; d_call: NA; v_call: TRBV11-2; cdr3_aa: CASSLDREQPQHF; cdr3_nt: TGTGCCAGCAGCTTAGACAGGGAACAGCCCCAGCATTTT
clone_size: NA; j_call: TRBJ2-3; d_call: NA; v_call: TRBV2; cdr3_aa: CASEGLQGGGTDTQYF; cdr3_nt: TGTGCCAGCGAGGGGTTACAGGGAGGGGGGACAGATACGCAGTATTTT
clone_size: NA; j_call: TRBJ2-5; d_call: TRBD2; v_call: TRBV11-2; cdr3_aa: CASSAGLAGVGETQYF; cdr3_nt: TGTGCCAGCAGCGCAGGACTAGCGGGAGTGGGAGAGACCCAGTACTTC
clone_size: NA; j_call: TRBJ1-3; d_call: NA; v_call: TRBV28; cdr3_aa: CASSLPGRVAGNTIYF; cdr3_nt: TGTGCCAGCAGTCTCCCTGGGAGGGTAGCGGGAAACACCATATATTTT
clone_size: NA; j_call: TRBJ2-5; d_call: TRBD1; v_call: TRBV5-1; cdr3_aa: CASSRDREETQYF; cdr3_nt: TGCGCCAGTTCCAGGGACAGGGAAGAGACCCAGTACTTC
clone_size: NA; j_call: TRBJ1-2; d_call: TRBD1; v_call: TRBV4-1; cdr3_aa: CASSQRDSGIYGYTF; cdr3_nt: TGCGCCAGCAGCCAGAGGGACAGCGGTATCTATGGCTACACCTTC
clone_size: NA; j_call: TRBJ2-1; d_call: TRBD1; v_call: TRBV10-3; cdr3_aa: CAISEPQGVNNEQFF; cdr3_nt: TGTGCCATCAGTGAGCCACAGGGGGTGAACAATGAGCAGTTCTTC
clone_size: NA; j_call: TRBJ2-7; d_call: TRBD1; v_call: TRBV5-5; cdr3_aa: CASNVADRAYEQYF; cdr3_nt: TGTGCCAGCAACGTAGCGGACAGGGCCTACGAGCAGTACTTC
clone_size: NA; j_call: TRBJ1-6; d_call: NA; v_call: TRBV30; cdr3_aa: CAWNRDGSPLHF; cdr3_nt: TGTGCCTGGAACAGGGATGGTTCACCCCTCCACTTT
clone_size: NA; j_call: TRBJ2-7; d_call: NA; v_call: TRBV5-1; cdr3_aa: CASSLAGTLYEQYF; cdr3_nt: TGCGCCAGCAGCTTGGCCGGGACACTTTACGAGCAGTACTTC
clone_size: NA; j_call: TRBJ2-5; d_call: TRBD1; v_call: TRBV5-1; cdr3_aa: CASSPPGGQETQYF; cdr3_nt: TGCGCCAGCAGCCCCCCAGGGGGCCAAGAGACCCAGTACTTC
clone_size: NA; j_call: TRBJ2-7; d_call: TRBD1; v_call: TRBV27; cdr3_aa: CASSLLDRGSHEQYF; cdr3_nt: TGTGCCAGCAGTTTATTAGACAGGGGGTCTCACGAGCAGTACTTC
clone_size: NA; j_call: TRBJ2-1; d_call: NA; v_call: TRBV20-1; cdr3_aa: CSIEGGNEQFF; cdr3_nt: TGCAGCATAGAGGGGGGGAATGAGCAGTTCTTC
clone_size: NA; j_call: TRBJ1-1; d_call: NA; v_call: TRBV7-8; cdr3_aa: CASSFGWGRDTEAFF; cdr3_nt: TGTGCCAGCAGCTTCGGGTGGGGGAGGGACACTGAAGCTTTCTTT
clone_size: NA; j_call: TRBJ1-1; d_call: NA; v_call: TRBV9; cdr3_aa: CASSSGDRREAFF; cdr3_nt: TGTGCCAGCAGCTCCGGAGACAGGCGTGAAGCTTTCTTT
clone_size: NA; j_call: TRBJ1-5; d_call: NA; v_call: TRBV6-6; cdr3_aa: CASSYVTEYSNQPQHF; cdr3_nt: TGTGCCAGCAGTTACGTGACAGAATATAGCAATCAGCCCCAGCATTTT
clone_size: NA; j_call: TRBJ2-2; d_call: TRBD2; v_call: TRBV27; cdr3_aa: CASSASGRASSKNTGELFF; cdr3_nt: TGTGCCAGCAGTGCCTCTGGGAGGGCCAGTTCTAAGAACACCGGGGAGCTGTTTTTT
clone_size: NA; j_call: TRBJ2-7; d_call: TRBD2; v_call: TRBV27; cdr3_aa: CASSIGLASSYEQYF; cdr3_nt: TGTGCCAGCAGTATCGGACTAGCTTCATCCTACGAGCAGTACTTC
clone_size: NA; j_call: TRBJ2-1; d_call: NA; v_call: TRBV18; cdr3_aa: CASSPNSDNEQFF; cdr3_nt: TGTGCCAGCTCACCAAATAGTGACAATGAGCAGTTCTTC
clone_size: NA; j_call: TRBJ2-7; d_call: TRBD1; v_call: TRBV2; cdr3_aa: CASSEFAGQGGEQYF; cdr3_nt: TGTGCCAGCAGTGAATTCGCGGGACAGGGGGGCGAGCAGTACTTC
clone_size: NA; j_call: TRBJ2-7; d_call: NA; v_call: TRBV19; cdr3_aa: CASSIGEGHEQYF; cdr3_nt: TGTGCCAGTAGTATAGGCGAGGGTCACGAGCAGTACTTC
clone_size: NA; j_call: TRBJ1-6; d_call: NA; v_call: TRBV5-1; cdr3_aa: CASSPTGTNSPLHF; cdr3_nt: TGCGCCAGCAGCCCAACAGGGACCAATTCACCCCTCCACTTT
clone_size: NA; j_call: TRBJ2-6; d_call: TRBD1; v_call: TRBV7-9; cdr3_aa: CSSSLSVGRGSTGANVLTF; cdr3_nt: TGTTCCAGCAGCTTATCTGTGGGCAGGGGGTCTACCGGGGCCAACGTCCTGACTTTC